This paragraph reports one T cell receptor beta chain. This record belongs to a study of CD8 T cells in Susac syndrome. An input of about 0.5 to 1 ug of RNA was subjected to reverse transcription using random hexamers. TCRdb recomputed calls from the immunoSEQ multiplex PCR reads with MiXCR, one row per CDR3 protein. Among 160,000 or so distinct CDR3 sequences listed, about 94% were seen once. TCR beta sequencing covered blood CD8+ and CD4+ T cells. Trimming took off 2 bases at V and 11 bases at J, with 15 bases between the two ends. The CDR3 totals 12 residues. CDR1 and CDR2 from the germline V gene are GTSNPN and SVGIG (reference sequence).

The V call is TRBV30, the J call TRBJ1-1; D might be TRBD1 (5 bases). Sequencing input: CD8+ T cells from PBMCs. The sequence derives from a human donor with multiple sclerosis. The CDR3 DNA is TGTGCCTGGAGTTTTACGGGGGGTAGGGCTTTCTTT. It yields the protein CAWSFTGGRAFF.